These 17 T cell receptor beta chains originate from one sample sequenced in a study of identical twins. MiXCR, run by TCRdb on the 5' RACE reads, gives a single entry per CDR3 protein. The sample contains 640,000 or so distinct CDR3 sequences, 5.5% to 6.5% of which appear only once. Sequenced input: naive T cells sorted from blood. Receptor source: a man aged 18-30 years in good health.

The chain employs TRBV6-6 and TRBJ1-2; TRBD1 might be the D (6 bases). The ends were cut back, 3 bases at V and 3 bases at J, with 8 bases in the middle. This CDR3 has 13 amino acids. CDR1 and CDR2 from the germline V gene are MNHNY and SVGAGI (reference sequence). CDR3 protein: CASSYRTDYGYTF. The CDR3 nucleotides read TGTGCCAGCAGTTATAGGACAGACTATGGCTACACCTTC.

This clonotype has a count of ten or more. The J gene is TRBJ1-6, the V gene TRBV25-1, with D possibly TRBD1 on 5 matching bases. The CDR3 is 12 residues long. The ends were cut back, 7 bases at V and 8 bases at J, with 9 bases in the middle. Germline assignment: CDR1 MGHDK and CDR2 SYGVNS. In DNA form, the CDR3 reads TGTGCCAGCAAGGCAGGGTATTCACCCCTCCACTTT. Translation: CASKAGYSPLHF.

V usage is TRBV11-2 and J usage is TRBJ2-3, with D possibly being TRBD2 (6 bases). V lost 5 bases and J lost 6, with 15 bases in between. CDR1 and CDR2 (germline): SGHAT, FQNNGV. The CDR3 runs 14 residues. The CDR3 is CASSRDFAGDTQYF. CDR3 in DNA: TGTGCCAGCAGCCGGGACTTCGCCGGGGATACGCAGTATTTT.

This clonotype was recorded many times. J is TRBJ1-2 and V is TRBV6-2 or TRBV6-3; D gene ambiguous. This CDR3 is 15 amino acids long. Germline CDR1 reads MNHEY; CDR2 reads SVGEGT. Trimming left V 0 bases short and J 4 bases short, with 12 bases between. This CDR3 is CASSYSTGWVYGYTF. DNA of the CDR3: TGTGCCAGCAGTTACTCGACGGGCTGGGTCTATGGCTACACCTTC.

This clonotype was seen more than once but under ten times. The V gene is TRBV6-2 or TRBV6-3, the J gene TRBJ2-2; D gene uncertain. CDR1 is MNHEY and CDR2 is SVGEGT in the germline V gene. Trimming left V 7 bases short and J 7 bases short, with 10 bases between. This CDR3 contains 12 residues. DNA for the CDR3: TGTGCCAGCACCCCTAGGGACGGGGAGCTGTTTTTT. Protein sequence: CASTPRDGELFF.

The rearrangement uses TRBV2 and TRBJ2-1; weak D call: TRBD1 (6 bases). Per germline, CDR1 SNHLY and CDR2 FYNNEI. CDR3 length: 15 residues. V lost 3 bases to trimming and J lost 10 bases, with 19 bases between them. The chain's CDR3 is CASSDGQPTRKEQFF. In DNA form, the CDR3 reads TGTGCCAGCAGTGACGGACAGCCAACTAGGAAGGAGCAGTTCTTC.

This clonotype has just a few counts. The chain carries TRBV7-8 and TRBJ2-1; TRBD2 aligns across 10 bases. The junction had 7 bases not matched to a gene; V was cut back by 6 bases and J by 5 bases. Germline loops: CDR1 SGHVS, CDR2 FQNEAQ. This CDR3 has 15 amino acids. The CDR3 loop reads CASSPLGLADNEQFF. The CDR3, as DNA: TGTGCCAGCAGTCCTCTTGGACTAGCGGACAATGAGCAGTTCTTC.

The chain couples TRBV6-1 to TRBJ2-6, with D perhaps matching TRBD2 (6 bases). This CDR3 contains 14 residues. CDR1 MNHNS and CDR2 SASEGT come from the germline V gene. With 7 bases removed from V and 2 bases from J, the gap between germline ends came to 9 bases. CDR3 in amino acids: CASKGTPGANVLTF. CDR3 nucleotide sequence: TGTGCCAGCAAGGGGACTCCTGGGGCCAACGTCCTGACTTTC.

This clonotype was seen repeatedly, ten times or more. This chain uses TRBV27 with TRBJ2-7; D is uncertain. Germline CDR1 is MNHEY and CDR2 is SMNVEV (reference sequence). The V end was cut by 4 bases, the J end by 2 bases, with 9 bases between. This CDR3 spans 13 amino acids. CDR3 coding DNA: TGTGCCAGCAGTTATGGGGTTACCTACGAGCAGTACTTC. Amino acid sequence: CASSYGVTYEQYF.

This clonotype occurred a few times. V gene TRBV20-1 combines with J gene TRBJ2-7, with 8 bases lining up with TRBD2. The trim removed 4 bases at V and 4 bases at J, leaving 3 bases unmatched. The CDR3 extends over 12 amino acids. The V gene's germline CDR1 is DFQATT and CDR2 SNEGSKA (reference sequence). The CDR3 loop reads CSATAGGYEQYV. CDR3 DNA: TGCAGTGCTACCGCGGGGGGATACGAGCAGTACGTC.

CDR3 protein: CSVAGTRRTGELFF. The CDR3 DNA sequence: TGCAGCGTGGCCGGGACTAGAAGGACCGGGGAGCTGTTTTTT. The rearrangement links TRBV29-1 to TRBJ2-2, with TRBD2 matching 8 bases. There are 14 residues in the CDR3. Germline V gives CDR1 SQVTM, CDR2 ANQGSEA. With 6 bases clipped from V and 5 bases from J, the junction kept 8 bases outside the gene matches.

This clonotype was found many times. This chain's CDR3 is CASRQGAREQYV. The CDR3 DNA is TGTGCCAGCAGACAGGGGGCAAGGGAGCAGTACGTC. The V gene is TRBV6-1, the J gene TRBJ2-7; TRBD1 agrees at 9 bases. The J segment lost 7 bases and the V segment lost 6 bases, leaving 4 bases of the junction unmatched. The V gene's germline CDR1 is MNHNS and CDR2 SASEGT. The CDR3 loop spans 12 amino acids.

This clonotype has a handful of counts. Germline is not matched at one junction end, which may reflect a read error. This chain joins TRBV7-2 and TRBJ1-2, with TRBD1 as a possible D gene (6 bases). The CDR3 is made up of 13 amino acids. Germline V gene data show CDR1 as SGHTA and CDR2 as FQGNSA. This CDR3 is CASILGGPYGYTF. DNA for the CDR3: TGTGCCAGCATCTTAGGGGGACCTTATGGCTACACCTTC.

CDR3 sequence reads: CASSLKEGDRGEELFF. DNA for the CDR3: TGTGCCAGCAGTTTAAAAGAGGGGGACAGGGGGGAGGAGCTGTTTTTT. This chain uses TRBV27 with TRBJ2-2, with 11 bases matching TRBD1. V lost 2 bases and J lost 10; bases outside the gene matches: 9. Germline CDR1 MNHEY, CDR2 SMNVEV (reference sequence). This CDR3 contains 16 residues.

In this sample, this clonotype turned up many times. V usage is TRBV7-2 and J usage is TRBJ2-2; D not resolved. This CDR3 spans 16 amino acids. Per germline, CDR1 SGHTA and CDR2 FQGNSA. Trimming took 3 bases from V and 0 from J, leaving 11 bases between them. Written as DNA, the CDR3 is TGTGCCAGCAGCTTCCATGGCGGAGCGAACACCGGGGAGCTGTTTTTT. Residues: CASSFHGGANTGELFF.

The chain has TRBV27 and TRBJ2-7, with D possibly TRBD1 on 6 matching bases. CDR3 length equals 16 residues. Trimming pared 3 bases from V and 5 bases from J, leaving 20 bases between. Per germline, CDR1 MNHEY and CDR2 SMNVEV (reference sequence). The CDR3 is CASSLIGGAMFHEQYF. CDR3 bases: TGTGCCAGCAGTTTGATTGGGGGCGCAATGTTCCACGAGCAGTACTTC.

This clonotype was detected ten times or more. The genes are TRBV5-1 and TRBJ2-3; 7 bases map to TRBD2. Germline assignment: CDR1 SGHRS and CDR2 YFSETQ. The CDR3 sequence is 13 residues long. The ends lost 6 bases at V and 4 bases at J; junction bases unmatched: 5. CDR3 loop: CASTPGGADTQYF. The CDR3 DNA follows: TGCGCCAGCACACCTGGGGGGGCAGATACGCAGTATTTT.